Listed here are 19 T cell receptor beta chains from one sample, sequenced in a study of T-cell memory formation after mild COVID-19. TCRdb independently ran MiXCR on the 5' RACE reads; one entry per CDR3 protein. The data show about 500,000 distinct CDR3 sequences, about a fifth seen once. The sequenced material came from PBMCs or a T cell subset sorted from them (not recorded which). These receptors were taken from an adult woman who had mild COVID-19 (a few samples of this study predate the infection). Cell type and time point are not known.

This clonotype came up a few times. The V and J genes are TRBV10-3 and TRBJ2-7, with 7 bases identical to TRBD1. Trimming at V came to 11 bases and at J to 0 bases, leaving 4 bases not matched to a gene. The CDR3 sequence is 12 residues long. Germline V gives CDR1 ENHRY, CDR2 SYGVKD. The CDR3 protein is CAPGTDSYEQYF. CDR3 sequence (DNA): TGTGCCCCCGGGACAGACTCCTACGAGCAGTACTTC.

This clonotype was seen only a few times. The chain joins TRBV15 to TRBJ2-5; D gene unclear. Trimming stripped 3 bases from V and 3 bases from J, with 11 bases between. The CDR3 runs 14 residues. Per the germline V gene, CDR1 is LNHNV and CDR2 is YYDKDF (reference sequence). The CDR3 here is CATSRWAAKETQYF. CDR3 in DNA: TGTGCCACCAGCAGGTGGGCAGCTAAAGAGACCCAGTACTTC.

The rearrangement links TRBV7-6 to TRBJ2-5; tentative D call: TRBD1 (5 bases). The CDR3 totals 14 residues. Germline V gene sequence: CDR1 SGHVS, CDR2 FNYEAQ. V shed 4 bases and J shed 1 base, with 10 bases lying between them. CDR3 sequence: CASSSRVTQETQYF. CDR3 sequence (DNA): TGTGCCAGCAGCTCCAGGGTGACCCAAGAGACCCAGTACTTC.

The table lists this clonotype with many counts. CDR3 protein: CASSLQTSNQPQHF. CDR3 DNA: TGTGCCAGCAGTTTACAAACGAGCAATCAGCCCCAGCATTTT. The V and J genes are TRBV7-9 and TRBJ1-5; D gene ambiguous. The V end was cut by 6 bases, the J end by 1 base, with 10 bases between. The CDR3 sequence is 14 residues long. Looked up from germline, CDR1 is SEHNR and CDR2 is FQNEAQ (reference sequence).

Many counts were recorded for this clonotype. The chain links TRBV6-4 to TRBJ2-3, with D tentatively TRBD2 (5 bases). Trimming pared 3 bases from V and 1 base from J, leaving 8 bases between. Germline V gene sequence: CDR1 MRHNA, CDR2 SNTAGT. The CDR3 sequence is 14 residues long. CDR3: CASSEGGGTDTQYF. Written as DNA, the CDR3 is TGTGCCAGCAGTGAAGGAGGTGGCACAGATACGCAGTATTTT.

This clonotype was picked up a small number of times. J is TRBJ1-6 and V is TRBV14; possible D gene TRBD1, 6 bases. Trimming removed 0 bases from V and 7 bases from J, with 22 bases in between. The CDR3 runs 19 residues. CDR1 SGHDN and CDR2 FVKESK come from the germline V gene. The DNA for the CDR3 is TGTGCCAGCAGCCAAGATCAGAGGACACTCCGGAGGGGGAATTCACCCCTCCACTTT. Translation: CASSQDQRTLRRGNSPLHF.

The chain combines TRBV9 with TRBJ1-2; no definite D call. Germline-derived CDR1 and CDR2 are SGDLS and YYNGEE. This CDR3 comprises 17 residues. With 0 bases removed from V and 4 bases from J, the gap between germline ends came to 19 bases. CDR3 DNA sequence: TGTGCCAGCAGCGTAGCTTCAGAGTTCTACCGAGGCTATGGCTACACCTTC. It is translated as CASSVASEFYRGYGYTF.

The rearrangement links TRBV4-3 to TRBJ2-3, with D maybe TRBD2 (5 bases). Germline CDR1 and CDR2: LGHNA and YSLEER. The V end lost 0 bases, the J end lost 6 bases, and 16 bases lay between the germline ends. The CDR3 has 16 residues. CDR3 region: CASSQEIGSGYDTQYF. As DNA, the CDR3 is TGCGCCAGCAGCCAAGAGATAGGTTCGGGATATGATACGCAGTATTTT.

The chain recombines TRBV5-6 with TRBJ2-2, with a possible D match to TRBD2 (6 bases). The V and J ends lost 2 bases and 3 bases respectively, with 17 bases between them. The CDR3 has 17 amino acids. The germline V gene has CDR1 SGHDT and CDR2 YYEEEE. DNA of the CDR3: TGTGCCAGCAGCTTCCGAATCGGAGGGAGTGACACCGGGGAGCTGTTTTTT. It specifies CASSFRIGGSDTGELFF.

This chain uses TRBV9 with TRBJ2-1; 7 positions agree with TRBD2. The junction had 6 bases not matched to a gene; V was cut back by 3 bases and J by 3 bases. This CDR3 region has 15 residues. Germline CDR1 and CDR2: SGDLS and YYNGEE. CDR3 loop: CASSGFGGSYNEQFF. The CDR3 region has the DNA TGTGCCAGCAGCGGATTCGGGGGGAGCTACAATGAGCAGTTCTTC.

This clonotype was seen a few times. This chain uses TRBV12-3 or TRBV12-4 with TRBJ2-7; D uncertain. V shed 5 bases and J shed 3 bases, with 11 bases lying between them. The CDR3 consists of 13 residues. As DNA, the CDR3 is TGTGCCAGCAGTCCTCAAGGGCACTACGAGCAGTACTTC. It translates to CASSPQGHYEQYF.

Only a few counts were recorded for this clonotype. This rearrangement joins TRBV29-1 to TRBJ2-3, with 8 positions matching TRBD1. The CDR3 is 16 residues long. V shed 0 bases, J shed 4 bases, and the junction held 9 bases outside the gene matches. CDR1 and CDR2 (germline): SQVTM, ANQGSEA. The CDR3 DNA follows: TGCAGCGTTGAAGATCTCCAGGGGGCGCCGGCAGATACGCAGTATTTT. The encoded protein is CSVEDLQGAPADTQYF.

This clonotype was found a few times. The chain links TRBV12-3 or TRBV12-4 to TRBJ1-4; no firm D call. V dropped 6 bases and J dropped 4 bases, with 21 bases sitting between them. The CDR3 extends over 17 amino acids. The CDR3 nucleotides read TGTGCCAGCAGATCCCCCGGTCGGCTCGAGGTTAATGAAAAACTGTTTTTT. Its translation: CASRSPGRLEVNEKLFF.

This clonotype was recorded many times. The chain couples TRBV23-1 to TRBJ2-7; 10 nucleotides match TRBD1. TRBV23-1 is an ORF; its function is uncertain. J gave up 0 bases and V 3 bases, and 17 bases lay outside the gene matches. The CDR3 sequence is 20 residues long. CDR3 loop: CASSHLLGQGKIGTSYEQYF. In DNA, the CDR3 is TGCGCCAGCAGTCACCTCTTGGGACAGGGGAAAATAGGGACCTCCTACGAGCAGTACTTC.

The rearrangement links TRBV7-2 to TRBJ2-3; TRBD1 matches 10 bases. With 4 bases clipped from V and 3 bases from J, the junction kept 4 bases outside the gene matches. CDR3 length: 15 amino acids. Germline CDR1 is SGHTA and CDR2 is FQGNSA. The CDR3 sequence is CASSSTGQGTDTQYF. The CDR3 coding sequence is TGTGCCAGCAGCTCAACGGGACAGGGGACAGATACGCAGTATTTT.

The chain uses TRBV6-5 and TRBJ2-7; D may be TRBD2 (5 bases). Trimming cost V 5 bases and J 4 bases, with 18 bases left between them. The germline V gene encodes CDR1 MNHEY and CDR2 SVGAGI. The CDR3 is made up of 15 amino acids. CDR3 DNA: TGTGCCAGCAGTCCGAGTGGAAAGGCGGGTTACGAGCAGTACTTC. It yields the protein CASSPSGKAGYEQYF.

This chain connects TRBV20-1 to TRBJ2-3; D is unresolved. The ends were cut back, 1 base at V and 4 bases at J, with 6 bases in the middle. This CDR3 spans 12 amino acids. The germline gives CDR1 DFQATT, CDR2 SNEGSKA (reference sequence). For the CDR3, the DNA is TGCAGTGCTAGAGTGACCCCAGATACGCAGTATTTT. Residues: CSARVTPDTQYF.

The chain employs TRBV6-2 or TRBV6-3 and TRBJ2-2, with D maybe TRBD1 (6 bases). Germline V gives CDR1 MNHEY, CDR2 SVGEGT. The CDR3 covers 15 residues. Between the trimmed V and J ends, which lost 1 base and 0 bases, there was a span of 6 bases. The CDR3 nucleotides read TGTGCCAGCAGTTACTGGGGGCCGAACACCGGGGAGCTGTTTTTT. It specifies CASSYWGPNTGELFF.

Ten or more counts support this clonotype. The rearrangement joins TRBV9 to TRBJ1-2; TRBD1 matches at 8 bases. CDR1 SGDLS and CDR2 YYNGEE come from the germline V gene. With V trimmed by 4 bases and J by 4 bases, 6 bases remained unmatched. CDR3 size: 14 residues. The CDR3 here is CASSPDRGSYGYTF. Written as DNA, the CDR3 is TGTGCCAGCAGCCCCGACAGGGGAAGCTATGGCTACACCTTC.